The 3 T cell receptor beta chains below all came from one sample that was sequenced in a study of breast tumors, draining lymph nodes, adjacent tissues. TCRdb reanalysed the multiplex PCR reads using MiXCR and keeps one entry per CDR3 protein. The data contain about 230,000 distinct CDR3 sequences, roughly 30% of them singletons. The lymph nodes were axillary draining lymph nodes from breast cancer patients. Material: axillary lymph node tissue. These receptors all come from a female donor with breast cancer. Some clones in this sample may be carry-over from other donors' samples.

About this clonotype itself: The junction and the germline gene differ at one end; a read error may be behind it. The chain recombines TRBV25-1 with TRBJ2-7; 7 positions agree with TRBD1. The CDR3 is made up of 14 amino acids. The germline V gene encodes CDR1 MGHDK and CDR2 SYGVNS. The CDR3 spells CASKGAGGVYEQYF. Written as DNA, the CDR3 is TGTGCCAGCAAAGGAGCAGGGGGAGTCTACGAGCAGTACTTT.

This clonotype appeared many times. The genes are TRBV7-3 and TRBJ1-1; D not certain. The germline gives CDR1 SGHTA, CDR2 FQGTGA. Trimming pared 2 bases from V and 1 base from J, leaving 8 bases between. The CDR3 spans 14 residues. CDR3 in amino acids: CASSLGPTNTEAFF. DNA of the CDR3: TGTGCCAGCAGCTTAGGACCTACGAACACTGAAGCTTTCTTT.

The J gene is TRBJ2-3, the V gene TRBV5-4, with 9 bases fitting TRBD2. This CDR3 is 15 amino acids long. Germline CDR1 and CDR2: SGHNT and YYREEE (reference sequence). V lost 1 base and J lost 6; bases outside the gene matches: 6. Here the CDR3 DNA reads TGTGCCAGCAGCTTGCTAGCGGGACCAAGGGATACGCAGTATTTT. It yields the protein CASSLLAGPRDTQYF.